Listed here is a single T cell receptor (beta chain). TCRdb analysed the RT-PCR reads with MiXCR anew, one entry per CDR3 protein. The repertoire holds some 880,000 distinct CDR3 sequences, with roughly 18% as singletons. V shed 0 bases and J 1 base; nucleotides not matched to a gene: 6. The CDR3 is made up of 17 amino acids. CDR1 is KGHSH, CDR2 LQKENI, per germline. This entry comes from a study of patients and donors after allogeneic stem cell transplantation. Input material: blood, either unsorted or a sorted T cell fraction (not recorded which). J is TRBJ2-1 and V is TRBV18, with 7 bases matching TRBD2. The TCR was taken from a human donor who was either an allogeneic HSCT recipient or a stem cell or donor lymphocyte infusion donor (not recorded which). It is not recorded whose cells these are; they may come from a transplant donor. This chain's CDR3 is CASSPPRGSPSYNEQFF. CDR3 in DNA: TGTGCCAGCTCACCACCGCGCGGGAGCCCTTCCTACAATGAGCAGTTCTTC.